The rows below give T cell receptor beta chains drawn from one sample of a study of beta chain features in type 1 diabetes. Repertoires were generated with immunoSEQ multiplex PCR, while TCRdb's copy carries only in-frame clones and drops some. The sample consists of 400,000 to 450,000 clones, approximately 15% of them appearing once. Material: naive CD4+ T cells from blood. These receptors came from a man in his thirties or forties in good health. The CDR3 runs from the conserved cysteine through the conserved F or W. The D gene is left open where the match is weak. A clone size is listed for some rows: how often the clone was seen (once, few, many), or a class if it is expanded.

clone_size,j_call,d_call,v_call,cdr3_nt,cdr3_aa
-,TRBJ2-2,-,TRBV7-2,TGTGCCAGCAGCCCCAGTAAAACGAACACCGGGGAGCTGTTTTTT,CASSPSKTNTGELFF
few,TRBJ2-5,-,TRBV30,TGTGCCTGGAGTGTACGGGGGATAATCCAAGAGACCCAGTACTTC,CAWSVRGIIQETQYF
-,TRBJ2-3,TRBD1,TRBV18,TGTGCCAGCTCGTCACAGGGGATGGGCACAGATACGCAGTATTTT,CASSSQGMGTDTQYF
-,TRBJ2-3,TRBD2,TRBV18,TGTGCCAGCTCGCTAGCGGGAAGGACAGATACGCAGTATTTT,CASSLAGRTDTQYF
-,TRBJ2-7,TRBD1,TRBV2,TGTGCCAGCAAGGACAGGGGTCTCGGCGAGCAGTACTTC,CASKDRGLGEQYF
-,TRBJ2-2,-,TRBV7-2,TGTGCCAGCAGCGAGCGACTAGGAAAAGTGGGGGAGCTGTTTTTT,CASSERLGKVGELFF
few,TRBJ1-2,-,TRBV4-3,TGCGCCAGCAGCCAAGCTCGAGGATCGACAGCGTTATATGGCTACACCTTC,CASSQARGSTALYGYTF
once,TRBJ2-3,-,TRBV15,TGTGCCACCAGCAGAGCACGGAGAGATACGCAGTATTTT,CATSRARRDTQYF
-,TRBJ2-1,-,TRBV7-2,TGTGCCACCTCCACATACAATGAGCAGTTCTTC,CATSTYNEQFF
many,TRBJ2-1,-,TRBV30,TGTGCCTGGAGTGTGGGGGCGGCCGAGCAGTTCTTC,CAWSVGAAEQFF
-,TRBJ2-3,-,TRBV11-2,TGTGCCAGCAGCCCAGACGGACATCGCACAGATACGCAGTATTTT,CASSPDGHRTDTQYF
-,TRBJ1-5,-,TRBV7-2,TGTGCCAGCAGCTGGGGGGGGAGTCAGCCCCAGCATTTT,CASSWGGSQPQHF
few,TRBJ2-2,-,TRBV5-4,TGTGCCAGCAGCTTGGCGACCGGGGAGCTGTTTTTT,CASSLATGELFF
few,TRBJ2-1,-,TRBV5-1,TGCGCCAGCAGCTTGGATGGGACCTTTTACAATGAGCAGTTCTTC,CASSLDGTFYNEQFF
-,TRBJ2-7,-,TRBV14,TGTGCCAGCAGCCGGACTTTGCGACCCGAGCAGTACTTC,CASSRTLRPEQYF
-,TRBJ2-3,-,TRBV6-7,TGTGCCAGCACTGAGAGCCCGACCCTCACAGATACGCAGTATTTT,CASTESPTLTDTQYF
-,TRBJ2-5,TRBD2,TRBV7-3,TGTGCCAGCAGCCCCAGCGGGGGGAGTGAGACCCAGTACTTC,CASSPSGGSETQYF
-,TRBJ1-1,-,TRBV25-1,TGTGCCAGCAGTGATCTTGGGGGAAAAACTGAAGCTTTCTTT,CASSDLGGKTEAFF
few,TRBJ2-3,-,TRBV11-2,TGTGCCAGCAGCTTAGGGTCGGGCACTAGCACAGATACGCAGTATTTT,CASSLGSGTSTDTQYF
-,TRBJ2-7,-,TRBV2,TGTGCCAGCTTCCTCGGGTACTCCTACGAGCAGTACTTC,CASFLGYSYEQYF
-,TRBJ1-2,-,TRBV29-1,TGCAGCGTCATAGAGGGGCTCTATGGCTACACCTTC,CSVIEGLYGYTF
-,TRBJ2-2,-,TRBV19,TGTGCCACCGTCGGGTATCGCACCGGGGAGCTGTTTTTT,CATVGYRTGELFF
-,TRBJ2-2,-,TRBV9,TGTGCCAGCAGCGTATTAAGGGGCCCCACCGGGGAGCTGTTTTTT,CASSVLRGPTGELFF
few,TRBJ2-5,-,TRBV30,TGTGCCTGGAGTGCTGGGTACCAAGAGACCCAGTACTTC,CAWSAGYQETQYF
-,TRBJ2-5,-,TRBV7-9,TGTGCCAGCAGCTTAGCTTCCGTGGAGACCCAGTACTTC,CASSLASVETQYF
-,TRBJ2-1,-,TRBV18,TGTGCCAGCTCCCACGATCGAGATGAGCAGTTCTTC,CASSHDRDEQFF
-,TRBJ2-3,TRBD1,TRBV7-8,TGTGCCAGCACCAGGACAGGGTTTGCAGATACGCAGTATTTT,CASTRTGFADTQYF
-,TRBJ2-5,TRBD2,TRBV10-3,TGTGCCGCTGGCGGGGGAGAGACCCAGTACTTC,CAAGGGETQYF
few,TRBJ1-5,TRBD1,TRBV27,TGTGCCAGCAGTCCGTGGACAGGGGGCCAGCCCCAGCATTTT,CASSPWTGGQPQHF
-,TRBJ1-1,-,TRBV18,TGTGCCAGCTCACGGAGCGGGGGAAAGTCCACTGAAGCTTTCTTT,CASSRSGGKSTEAFF
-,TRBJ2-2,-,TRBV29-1,TGCAGCGTTGAGGTCGGTGACACCGGGGAGCTGTTTTTT,CSVEVGDTGELFF
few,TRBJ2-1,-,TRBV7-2,TGTGCCAGCAGCTTAGAACCTAAGCAGTTCTTC,CASSLEPKQFF
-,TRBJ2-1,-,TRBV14,TGTGCCAGCAGCCAAGTTACTGGCGGGCCACACTCCTACAATGAGCAGTTCTTC,CASSQVTGGPHSYNEQFF
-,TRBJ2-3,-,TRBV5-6,TGTGCCAGCAGCCGACGCGTGGGCGGATCGGGTTCAGATACGCAGTATTTT,CASSRRVGGSGSDTQYF
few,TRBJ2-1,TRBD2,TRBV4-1,TGCGCCAGCAGCCAAGATCGAACTAGCGGGTGGAGTGAGCAGTTCTTC,CASSQDRTSGWSEQFF
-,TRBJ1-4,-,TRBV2,TGTGCCAGCAATGCTCCACGGACGACTAATGAAAAACTGTTTTTT,CASNAPRTTNEKLFF
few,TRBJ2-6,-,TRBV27,TGTGCCAGCAGTTTTTACAGGGCTGGGGCCAACGTCCTGACTTTC,CASSFYRAGANVLTF
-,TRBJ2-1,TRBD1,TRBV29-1,TGCAGCGTTGAAGCCACTAACAGGGGGCTTTACAATGAGCAGTTCTTC,CSVEATNRGLYNEQFF
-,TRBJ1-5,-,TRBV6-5,TGTGCCAGCAGTAAAAAGCAGGGATATCAGCCCCAGCATTTT,CASSKKQGYQPQHF
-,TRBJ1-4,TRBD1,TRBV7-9,TGTGCCAGCAGCTTAGATGAGACAGGGAATGAAAAACTGTTTTTT,CASSLDETGNEKLFF
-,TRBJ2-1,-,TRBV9,TGTGCCAGCAGCGTAGTTGGGAGCAATGAGCAGTTCTTC,CASSVVGSNEQFF
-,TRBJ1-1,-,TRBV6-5,TGTGCCAGCAGCAAACCAGGGAGGACTGAAGCTTTCTTT,CASSKPGRTEAFF
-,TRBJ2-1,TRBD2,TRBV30,TGTGCCTGGAGTGTGGGTAGCGGGAGGTTGATTGAGCAGTTCTTC,CAWSVGSGRLIEQFF
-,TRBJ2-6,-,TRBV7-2,TGTGCCAGCAGATACTCTGGGGCCAACGTCCTGACTTTC,CASRYSGANVLTF
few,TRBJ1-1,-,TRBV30,TGTGCCTGGAGCGATCAGGTGAACACTGAAGCTTTCTTT,CAWSDQVNTEAFF
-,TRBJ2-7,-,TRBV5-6,TGTGCCAGCAGCTTGGGTGGCTACGAGCAGTACTTC,CASSLGGYEQYF
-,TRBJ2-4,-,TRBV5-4,TGTGCCAGCAGCTTGACGGGGTCCTGGGAGGTTCAGTACTTC,CASSLTGSWEVQYF
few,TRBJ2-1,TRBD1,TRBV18,TGTGCCAGCTCACCAGGACAGGGACGTAACAATGAGCAGTTCTTC,CASSPGQGRNNEQFF
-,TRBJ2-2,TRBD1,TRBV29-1,TGCAGCGTTGGTCGACAGGGCGGCACCGGGGAGCTGTTTTTT,CSVGRQGGTGELFF
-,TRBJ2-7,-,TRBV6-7,TGTGCCAGCAGTTACGGGCACGAGCAGTACTTC,CASSYGHEQYF
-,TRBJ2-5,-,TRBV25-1,TGTGCCAGCAGTGAATACGCAGGGGCAGAAGAGACCCAGTACTTC,CASSEYAGAEETQYF
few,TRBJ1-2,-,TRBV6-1,TGTGCCAGCAGTGAAACGGGACGGCAATATGGCTACACCTTC,CASSETGRQYGYTF
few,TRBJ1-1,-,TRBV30,TGTGCCTGGAGTGTTGACAGGATAAACACTGAAGCTTTCTTT,CAWSVDRINTEAFF
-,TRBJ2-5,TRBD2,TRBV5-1,TGCGCCAGCAGCTTGGCATCGACTAGCCGGGAGACCCAGTACTTC,CASSLASTSRETQYF
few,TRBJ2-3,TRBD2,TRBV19,TGTGCCAGTATGGTGGGCGGGAGTGGCCATACGCAGTATTTT,CASMVGGSGHTQYF
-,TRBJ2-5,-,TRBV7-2,TGTGCCAGCAGCTTACGGCGAATCCAAGAGACCCAGTACTTC,CASSLRRIQETQYF
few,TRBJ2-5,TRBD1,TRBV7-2,TGTGCCAGCAGCTCGGACAGGGGATGGGAGACCCAGTACTTC,CASSSDRGWETQYF
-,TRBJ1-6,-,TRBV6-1,TGTGGGAGCAGTGAACGGACAGCGTTTAATTCACCCCTCCACTTT,CGSSERTAFNSPLHF
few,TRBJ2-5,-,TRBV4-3,TGCGCCAGCAGCCAAGAAGGGTCCAGCACCGAGACCCAGTACTTC,CASSQEGSSTETQYF